The 8 T cell receptor beta chains in this list originate from one sample, sequenced in a study of CD8 T cells in Susac syndrome. When TEMRA cells were sorted, memory subsets were defined by CD27 and CD45RA staining. After extraction with the RNeasy kit, 0.5 to 1 ug of the RNA was reverse transcribed using random hexamers. TCRdb re-derived calls from the immunoSEQ multiplex PCR reads in MiXCR, one entry per CDR3 protein. The top ten clones hold 20% to 25% of a sample with roughly 1,200 distinct CDR3 sequences, roughly 68% of them seen once. Sequences were obtained from CD8+ TEMRA cells from PBMCs. As for subset: FACS-sorted terminally differentiated effector memory CD8+ T cells re-expressing CD45RA (CD8+ TEMRA). These receptors were taken from a human donor with Susac syndrome.

This clonotype is large by share. The chain combines TRBV13 with TRBJ1-1; D not certain. V lost 6 bases, J lost 4 bases, and 18 bases lay in between. The CDR3 length is 15 residues. The germline gives CDR1 PRHDT, CDR2 FYEKMQ (reference sequence). The CDR3 loop reads CASSQSLGLSTEAFF. In DNA form, the CDR3 reads TGTGCCAGCAGTCAATCTCTTGGACTGAGCACTGAAGCTTTCTTT.

J is TRBJ2-2 and V is TRBV6-2 or TRBV6-3; either TRBD1 or TRBD2 may fit D (6 bases each). This CDR3 is 14 amino acids long. Looked up from germline, CDR1 is MNHEY and CDR2 is SVGEGT. The V and J ends lost 3 bases and 5 bases respectively, with 10 bases between them. CDR3 region: CASSYGGLTGELFF. CDR3 DNA sequence: TGTGCCAGCAGTTATGGGGGGCTGACCGGGGAGCTGTTTTTT.

The chain has TRBV27 and TRBJ2-3, with D hard to call. The V end lost 2 bases, the J end lost 1 base, and 13 bases lay between the germline ends. The CDR3 covers 16 residues. CDR1 and CDR2 from the germline V gene are MNHEY and SMNVEV (reference sequence). CDR3 loop: CASSLSLPRGTDTQYF. The CDR3 coding sequence is TGTGCCAGCAGTTTAAGTCTTCCGAGAGGCACAGATACGCAGTATTTT.

This clonotype came up a few times. The CDR3 nucleotides are TGTGCCAGCAGCACTAGCATAAGTGCCAAAAGTCGGGCCAACGTCCTGACTTTC. Protein: CASSTSISAKSRANVLTF. The chain employs TRBV7-7 and TRBJ2-6, with D possibly being TRBD2 (6 bases). Germline V lookup: CDR1 SSHAT, CDR2 FNYEAQ (reference sequence). The CDR3 runs 18 residues. The V end lost 5 bases, the J end lost 5 bases, and 22 bases lay between the germline ends.

Concerning this clonotype itself: An end of the junction does not agree with germline; a read error may underlie this. The chain recombines TRBV4-3 with TRBJ2-5; D remains unclear. The CDR3 totals 15 residues. The germline V gene encodes CDR1 LGHNA and CDR2 YSLEER. This CDR3 reads CASSQGLNRRETRYF. DNA of the CDR3: TGCGCCAGCAGCCAAGGGCTCAACCGCCGAGAGACCCGGTACTTC.

This clonotype was observed a few times. The CDR3 loop reads CASSQDGGYQETQYF. DNA of the CDR3: TGTGCCAGCAGCCAAGATGGCGGCTACCAAGAGACCCAGTACTTC. V and J are TRBV3-1 and TRBJ2-5, with D uncertain. This CDR3 has 15 amino acids. Per the germline V gene, CDR1 is LGHDT and CDR2 is YNNKEL (reference sequence). V was pared by 0 bases and J by 0 bases, with 8 bases between.

V and J are TRBV21-1 and TRBJ2-4. TRBV21-1 corresponds to a pseudogene. The CDR3 consists of 14 residues. The CDR3 DNA follows: TGTGCCAGCCTAGACAAGGTCGCCAAAAACATTCAGTACTTC. It specifies CASLDKVAKNIQYF.

The gene calls are TRBV29-1 and TRBJ2-7; D might be TRBD1 or TRBD2, each matching 5 bases. The germline V gene has CDR1 SQVTM and CDR2 ANQGSEA. The length of the CDR3 is 14 residues. Trimming removed 4 bases from V and 0 bases from J, with 13 bases in between. CDR3 in DNA: TGCAGCGTTGTCGGGATGGGGCTCTCCTACGAGCAGTACTTC. Protein: CSVVGMGLSYEQYF.